These 19 T cell receptor beta chains share one sample of origin, sequenced in a study of memory CD4+ T cells and cytomegalovirus serostatus. Single viable CD3+CD4+CD8-CD45RO+ cells were sorted as the memory CD4+ T cells. Using immunoSEQ multiplex PCR, the repertoire was profiled, and TCRdb retains in-frame clones only, with some absent. The table shows roughly 86,000 clones, with roughly 80% occurring only once. Material: memory CD4+ T cells from blood. The origin of the receptors is an adult in good health and CMV-seropositive.

The chain employs TRBV18 and TRBJ2-3; D unresolved. This CDR3 comprises 13 residues. The germline V gene has CDR1 KGHSH and CDR2 LQKENI. The V and J ends lost 3 bases and 0 bases respectively, with 4 bases between them. In DNA, the CDR3 is TGTGCCAGCTCACCCTCTAGCACAGATACGCAGTATTTT. Translation: CASSPSSTDTQYF.

This sequence joins TRBV15 and TRBJ2-3; D is uncertain. CDR1 is LNHNV, CDR2 YYDKDF, per germline (reference sequence). The CDR3 is 14 residues long. V was cut by 5 bases and J by 2 bases, with 11 bases left in between. The CDR3 DNA is TGTGCCACCAGCCCGGGCCTTCCCACAGATACGCAGTATTTT. Its protein is CATSPGLPTDTQYF.

The V gene is TRBV10-3, the J gene TRBJ2-7; 7 bases are a match to TRBD1. V lost 10 bases and J lost 2; bases outside the gene matches: 5. Per the germline V gene, CDR1 is ENHRY and CDR2 is SYGVKD. The CDR3 is 12 amino acids. The CDR3 nucleotides are TGTGCCACGGGACAGAGCGCCTACGAGCAGTACTTC. This translates into CATGQSAYEQYF.

This chain links TRBV5-1 with TRBJ2-1; 10 bases are shared with TRBD1. Germline values: CDR1 SGHRS, CDR2 YFSETQ. There are 13 residues in the CDR3. The ends lost 3 bases at V and 9 bases at J; junction bases unmatched: 3. CDR3 nucleotides: TGCGCCAGCAGCTCCCGGGACAGGGGTGAGCAGTTCTTC. It codes for CASSSRDRGEQFF.

This chain links TRBV21-1 with TRBJ2-7; the D call TRBD2 from the table was never checked on the DNA. TRBV21-1 is classified as a pseudogene. This CDR3 region has 17 residues. The CDR3 DNA sequence: TGTGCCAGCGGGGCAGGACTAAAGACCTGGAGCTCCTACGAGCAGTACTTC. Translation: CASGAGLKTWSSYEQYF.

This chain connects TRBV5-5 to TRBJ2-6; tentative D call: TRBD1 (5 bases). CDR3 length: 15 amino acids. The germline V and J ends were trimmed by 0 bases and 2 bases, with 6 bases remaining between them. Germline V CDR1 and CDR2: SGHKS, YYEKEE (reference sequence). CDR3 sequence (DNA): TGTGCCAGCAGCTTGGCAGGGCCTGGGGCCAACGTCCTGACTTTC. Amino acid sequence: CASSLAGPGANVLTF.

J is TRBJ2-5 and V is TRBV7-2; weak D call: TRBD2 (5 bases). The germline CDR1 and CDR2 sequences are SGHTA and FQGNSA. The V and J ends lost 3 bases and 4 bases respectively, with 12 bases between them. The CDR3 extends over 14 amino acids. This CDR3 is CASSFGLSGETQYF. The CDR3 DNA follows: TGTGCCAGCAGCTTTGGACTCTCGGGAGAGACCCAGTACTTC.

V usage is TRBV5-1 and J usage is TRBJ1-2, with TRBD1 as a possible D gene (5 bases). The germline V and J ends were trimmed by 0 bases and 9 bases, with 9 bases remaining between them. The CDR3 is 12 residues long. Germline V gene lookup returns CDR1 SGHRS and CDR2 YFSETQ. The CDR3 loop reads CASSLGAGSYTF. The CDR3, as DNA: TGCGCCAGCAGCTTGGGGGCAGGGAGCTACACCTTC.

The chain combines TRBV2 with TRBJ2-5; possible D gene TRBD2, 5 bases. The CDR3 runs to 13 residues. Trimming removed 4 bases at V and 7 bases at J, with 13 bases between. Germline assignment: CDR1 SNHLY and CDR2 FYNNEI. The CDR3 is CASSVDSQWTQYF. CDR3 bases: TGTGCCAGCAGTGTGGACTCCCAATGGACCCAGTACTTC.

V and J are TRBV7-2 and TRBJ2-5, with D maybe TRBD2 (6 bases). The germline CDR1 and CDR2 sequences are SGHTA and FQGNSA. The CDR3 covers 14 residues. The V end lost 7 bases, the J end lost 4 bases, and 16 bases lay between the germline ends. In DNA form, the CDR3 reads TGTGCCAGCACCCCTCCGGGAGTTAGAGAGACCCAGTACTTC. Its protein is CASTPPGVRETQYF.

The rearrangement links TRBV19 to TRBJ2-1; TRBD2 agrees at 13 bases. The trim removed 6 bases at V and 9 bases at J, leaving 14 bases unmatched. The CDR3 is made up of 17 amino acids. Germline CDR1 LNHDA, CDR2 SQIVND (reference sequence). The DNA for the CDR3 is TGTGCCAGTAGCCTTCAGCTAGGACTAGCGGGAGCGGGTGAGCAGTTCTTC. Protein product: CASSLQLGLAGAGEQFF.

The chain carries TRBV5-1 and TRBJ2-3; D not resolved. V gave up 0 bases and J gave up 2 bases, with 13 bases separating them. In germline, CDR1 is SGHRS, CDR2 YFSETQ. The CDR3 sequence is 16 residues long. CDR3 sequence reads: CASSLGLNRYTDTQYF. The CDR3 DNA reads as TGCGCCAGCAGCTTGGGTTTGAATAGGTACACAGATACGCAGTATTTT.

J is TRBJ2-7 and V is TRBV28; D remains ambiguous. The CDR3 totals 14 residues. V lost 5 bases to trimming and J lost 2 bases, with 13 bases between them. The germline V gene has CDR1 MDHEN and CDR2 SYDVKM. The CDR3 protein is CASSPDPIPYEQYF. The CDR3 DNA follows: TGTGCCAGCAGTCCAGACCCAATACCCTACGAGCAGTACTTC.

V gene TRBV7-2 combines with J gene TRBJ2-3; 8 bases match TRBD2. Losses at the gene ends were 0 bases for V and 4 bases for J; bases not matched to a gene: 6. The length of the CDR3 is 16 residues. The germline gives CDR1 SGHTA, CDR2 FQGNSA. CDR3 loop: CASSLASGGFADTQYF. The CDR3 DNA follows: TGTGCCAGCAGCTTAGCAAGCGGGGGTTTCGCAGATACGCAGTATTTT.

J is TRBJ2-5 and V is TRBV6-1; perhaps D is TRBD1 or TRBD2 (5 bases each). The ends were cut back, 7 bases at V and 5 bases at J, with 20 bases in the middle. The CDR3 loop spans 15 amino acids. Germline V gives CDR1 MNHNS, CDR2 SASEGT. CDR3 coding DNA: TGTGCCAGCACCTATCAGAGGGTCAGGGAGGAGACCCAGTACTTC. It yields the protein CASTYQRVREETQYF.

J is TRBJ2-5 and V is TRBV5-4; a weak D match, TRBD2 (6 bases). The V gene's germline CDR1 is SGHNT and CDR2 YYREEE (reference sequence). V was trimmed by 7 bases and J by 2 bases, leaving 18 bases between them. This CDR3 has 15 amino acids. For the CDR3, the DNA is TGTGCCAGCCGACTGGGGATTGGGGGGCAAGAGACCCAGTACTTC. Protein product: CASRLGIGGQETQYF.

The J gene is TRBJ2-1, the V gene TRBV19, with 8 bases matching TRBD2. J was trimmed by 2 bases and V by 4 bases; bases with no gene match: 4. CDR1 and CDR2 (germline): LNHDA, SQIVND (reference sequence). This CDR3 is 15 amino acids long. CDR3 in DNA: TGTGCCAGTAGTAAGGGACTAGGGGCCTACAATGAGCAGTTCTTC. It specifies CASSKGLGAYNEQFF.

This clone was seen once. This chain uses TRBV19 with TRBJ2-7; D may be TRBD1 (6 bases). V was pared by 5 bases and J by 4 bases, with 15 bases between. The germline gives CDR1 LNHDA, CDR2 SQIVND (reference sequence). The CDR3 runs 14 residues. The CDR3 loop is CASSLGTSTYEQYF. For the CDR3, the DNA is TGTGCCAGTAGTCTCGGGACATCTACATACGAGCAGTACTTC. The whole variable domain, remainder taken from reference TRBV19 and TRBJ2-7, is DGGITQSPKYLFRKEGQNVTLSCEQNLNHDAMYWYRQDPGQGLRLIYYSQIVNDFQKGDIAEGYSVSREKKESFPLTVTSAQKNPTAFYLCASSLGTSTYEQYFGPGTRLTVT.

This clone appeared a few times. The V call is TRBV7-9, the J call TRBJ1-1; D might be TRBD1 (5 bases). The germline V and J ends were trimmed by 1 base and 6 bases, with 6 bases remaining between them. Per germline, CDR1 SEHNR and CDR2 FQNEAQ (reference sequence). This CDR3 region has 12 residues. CDR3 amino acids: CASSLVGAEAFF. The CDR3 bases are TGTGCCAGCAGCTTAGTAGGGGCTGAAGCTTTCTTT.